A selection of T cell receptor beta chains follows, all from one sample in a study of blood T cell repertoires in COVID-19. Assay used: immunoSEQ multiplex PCR; TCRdb lists only in-frame clones, some missing. This sample carries some 200,000 clones, 60% to 85% of them seen once, and the ten largest clones take approximately 7.2%. Material for sequencing was peripheral blood. Every receptor here comes from a woman between 65 and 79 years old with acute or convalescent COVID-19. CDR3s include the opening cysteine and the closing phenylalanine or tryptophan. A D gene is named only where the DNA matches it firmly. Not every row has a clone size; where given, it reads once, few, many or a size class.

j_call: TRBJ1-5
v_call: TRBV19
d_call: TRBD1
clone_size: .
cdr3_aa: CASSPSQGARQPQHF
cdr3_nt: TGTGCCAGTAGTCCATCTCAGGGGGCAAGGCAGCCCCAGCATTTT

j_call: TRBJ1-4
v_call: TRBV5-8
d_call: .
clone_size: .
cdr3_aa: CASSRRDIEKLFF
cdr3_nt: TGTGCCAGCAGTCGCCGGGATATTGAAAAACTGTTTTTT

j_call: TRBJ2-2
v_call: TRBV18
d_call: TRBD1
clone_size: .
cdr3_aa: CASYSGTGGTGELFF
cdr3_nt: TGTGCCAGCTACTCCGGGACAGGGGGCACCGGGGAGCTGTTTTTT

j_call: TRBJ2-3
v_call: TRBV6-5
d_call: TRBD2
clone_size: once
cdr3_aa: CASTPPSGGTQYF
cdr3_nt: TGTGCCAGCACCCCCCCCAGCGGGGGTACGCAGTATTTT

j_call: TRBJ1-5
v_call: TRBV2
d_call: .
clone_size: few
cdr3_aa: CASTGGEGQPQHF
cdr3_nt: TGTGCCAGTACTGGGGGGGAGGGTCAGCCCCAGCATTTT

j_call: TRBJ1-5
v_call: TRBV14
d_call: .
clone_size: once
cdr3_aa: CASSQGGGDQPQHF
cdr3_nt: TGTGCCAGCAGCCAAGGTGGGGGCGATCAGCCCCAGCATTTT

j_call: TRBJ1-6
v_call: TRBV11-2
d_call: .
clone_size: .
cdr3_aa: CAGGVTYNSPLHF
cdr3_nt: TGTGCAGGAGGGGTAACCTATAATTCACCCCTCCACTTT

j_call: TRBJ2-7
v_call: TRBV29-1
d_call: .
clone_size: .
cdr3_aa: CSVGATGTSEQYF
cdr3_nt: TGCAGCGTTGGAGCGACAGGTACGTCGGAGCAGTACTTC

j_call: TRBJ2-5
v_call: TRBV5-5
d_call: TRBD1
clone_size: .
cdr3_aa: CASSSLPGGLGETQYF
cdr3_nt: TGTGCCAGCAGCTCGTTACCAGGGGGCCTTGGGGAGACCCAGTACTTC

j_call: TRBJ1-2
v_call: TRBV2
d_call: .
clone_size: .
cdr3_aa: CASGAGKNYGYTF
cdr3_nt: TGTGCCAGCGGCGCGGGGAAAAACTATGGCTACACCTTC

j_call: TRBJ2-7
v_call: TRBV5-7
d_call: .
clone_size: .
cdr3_aa: CASSLRSHYEQYF
cdr3_nt: TGTGCCAGCAGCCTGAGGTCCCACTACGAGCAGTACTTC

j_call: TRBJ2-3
v_call: TRBV7-2
d_call: TRBD2
clone_size: .
cdr3_aa: CASGLAGRTDTQYF
cdr3_nt: TGTGCCAGCGGACTAGCGGGGCGTACAGATACGCAGTATTTT

j_call: TRBJ2-1
v_call: TRBV19
d_call: TRBD1
clone_size: .
cdr3_aa: CASSIMGGGTGHEQFF
cdr3_nt: TGTGCCAGTAGTATAATGGGTGGTGGGACAGGGCACGAGCAGTTCTTC

j_call: TRBJ1-1
v_call: TRBV27
d_call: .
clone_size: .
cdr3_aa: CASSSGINTEAFF
cdr3_nt: TGTGCCAGCAGCTCCGGGATTAACACTGAAGCTTTCTTT

j_call: TRBJ1-2
v_call: TRBV20-1
d_call: .
clone_size: .
cdr3_aa: CSARVLYGYTF
cdr3_nt: TGCAGTGCTAGAGTCTTATATGGCTACACCTTC

j_call: TRBJ2-7
v_call: TRBV5-1
d_call: .
clone_size: .
cdr3_aa: CASSLVVGGSYEQYF
cdr3_nt: TGCGCCAGCAGCTTGGTGGTCGGGGGATCCTACGAGCAGTACTTC

j_call: TRBJ1-2
v_call: TRBV12-3/TRBV12-4
d_call: TRBD1
clone_size: .
cdr3_aa: CASRHTGESYTF
cdr3_nt: TGTGCCAGCAGACATACAGGGGAGAGCTACACCTTC

j_call: TRBJ1-5
v_call: TRBV14
d_call: TRBD1
clone_size: .
cdr3_aa: CASSQPDRGRPYSNQPQHF
cdr3_nt: TGTGCCAGCAGCCAGCCGGACAGGGGCCGACCATATAGCAATCAGCCCCAGCATTTT

j_call: TRBJ1-2
v_call: TRBV24-1
d_call: .
clone_size: .
cdr3_aa: CATSEGAGPVRGYTF
cdr3_nt: TGTGCCACCAGTGAGGGGGCAGGTCCCGTCCGGGGCTACACCTTC

j_call: TRBJ2-3
v_call: TRBV6-5
d_call: TRBD2
clone_size: .
cdr3_aa: CASRLGGGGAYTQYF
cdr3_nt: TGTGCCAGCCGATTGGGTGGCGGGGGGGCGTATACGCAGTATTTT

j_call: TRBJ2-3
v_call: TRBV7-9
d_call: TRBD2
clone_size: few
cdr3_aa: CASRLHSGSTDTQYF
cdr3_nt: TGTGCCAGCAGGTTACATAGCGGGAGCACAGATACGCAGTATTTT

j_call: TRBJ2-3
v_call: TRBV13
d_call: .
clone_size: .
cdr3_aa: CASSFGSDTDTQYF
cdr3_nt: TGTGCCAGCAGCTTTGGTTCAGACACAGATACGCAGTATTTT

j_call: TRBJ2-5
v_call: TRBV3-1/TRBV3-2
d_call: .
clone_size: once
cdr3_aa: CASSQERGRSGGTQYF
cdr3_nt: TGTGCCAGCAGCCAAGAAAGAGGGAGATCTGGCGGGACCCAGTACTTC

j_call: TRBJ2-1
v_call: TRBV9
d_call: .
clone_size: .
cdr3_aa: CASSVAGAGALYNEQFF
cdr3_nt: TGTGCCAGCAGCGTAGCTGGGGCGGGGGCCCTCTACAATGAGCAGTTCTTC

j_call: TRBJ2-7
v_call: TRBV10-1
d_call: .
clone_size: .
cdr3_aa: CASSSGSYEQYF
cdr3_nt: TGCGCCAGCAGTTCGGGGTCCTACGAGCAGTACTTC

j_call: TRBJ1-6
v_call: TRBV5-6
d_call: .
clone_size: .
cdr3_aa: CASSRPGTFINSPLHF
cdr3_nt: TGTGCCAGCAGCCGTCCCGGGACATTTATCAATTCACCCCTCCACTTT

j_call: TRBJ2-2
v_call: TRBV7-8
d_call: TRBD1
clone_size: .
cdr3_aa: CASSQTGAKLKGLFF
cdr3_nt: TGTGCCAGCAGCCAGACAGGGGCCAAACTCAAAGGACTGTTTTTT

j_call: TRBJ1-4
v_call: TRBV30
d_call: .
clone_size: .
cdr3_aa: CAWSFGATNEKLFF
cdr3_nt: TGTGCCTGGAGTTTCGGTGCAACTAATGAAAAACTGTTTTTT

j_call: TRBJ1-3
v_call: TRBV3-1/TRBV3-2
d_call: TRBD1
clone_size: .
cdr3_aa: CASSQATGGSGNTIYF
cdr3_nt: TGTGCCAGCAGCCAAGCGACAGGGGGCTCTGGAAACACCATATATTTT

j_call: TRBJ1-5
v_call: TRBV19
d_call: TRBD1
clone_size: .
cdr3_aa: CASSRDRSNQPQHF
cdr3_nt: TGTGCCAGTAGTCGGGACAGGAGTAATCAGCCCCAGCATTTT

j_call: TRBJ2-2
v_call: TRBV2
d_call: .
clone_size: .
cdr3_aa: CASSERPGTGELFF
cdr3_nt: TGTGCCAGCAGTGAACGGCCAGGTACCGGGGAGCTGTTTTTT

j_call: TRBJ2-1
v_call: TRBV9
d_call: .
clone_size: .
cdr3_aa: CASSAGLSSYNEQFF
cdr3_nt: TGTGCCAGCAGCGCTGGACTGAGCTCCTACAATGAGCAGTTCTTC

j_call: TRBJ2-3
v_call: TRBV19
d_call: .
clone_size: .
cdr3_aa: CASSTQGTDTQYF
cdr3_nt: TGTGCCAGTAGTACCCAGGGCACAGATACGCAGTATTTT

j_call: TRBJ1-2
v_call: TRBV18
d_call: TRBD1
clone_size: .
cdr3_aa: CASSPQGASDYGYTF
cdr3_nt: TGTGCCAGCTCACCACAGGGGGCTTCGGACTATGGCTACACCTTC

j_call: TRBJ2-7
v_call: TRBV6-5
d_call: TRBD1
clone_size: .
cdr3_aa: CASSPGTGESRQYF
cdr3_nt: TGTGCCAGCAGTCCCGGGACAGGGGAATCAAGGCAGTACTTC

j_call: TRBJ2-5
v_call: TRBV19
d_call: .
clone_size: .
cdr3_aa: CASSWSPAQETQYF
cdr3_nt: TGTGCCAGTAGTTGGAGTCCAGCCCAAGAGACCCAGTACTTC

j_call: TRBJ2-7
v_call: TRBV10-3
d_call: TRBD1
clone_size: .
cdr3_aa: CASRTTGGGEQYF
cdr3_nt: TGTGCCAGCCGAACCACAGGGGGCGGCGAGCAGTACTTC

j_call: TRBJ2-2
v_call: TRBV5-1
d_call: .
clone_size: .
cdr3_aa: CASSLRLAPGELFF
cdr3_nt: TGCGCCAGCAGCTTAAGGCTAGCCCCTGGGGAGCTGTTTTTT

j_call: TRBJ1-4
v_call: TRBV27
d_call: .
clone_size: .
cdr3_aa: CASTTTLTATNEKLFF
cdr3_nt: TGTGCCAGCACCACTACGCTGACAGCAACTAATGAAAAACTGTTTTTT

j_call: TRBJ2-7
v_call: TRBV27
d_call: TRBD1
clone_size: .
cdr3_aa: CASSLSGQVGEQYF
cdr3_nt: TGTGCCAGCAGTTTATCGGGACAGGTCGGCGAGCAGTACTTC

j_call: TRBJ2-3
v_call: TRBV27
d_call: TRBD2
clone_size: .
cdr3_aa: CASSLSTGLASDTQYF
cdr3_nt: TGTGCCAGCAGTTTAAGTACGGGACTAGCCTCAGATACGCAGTATTTT

j_call: TRBJ2-3
v_call: TRBV5-4
d_call: .
clone_size: few
cdr3_aa: CASSLPQRWTDTQYF
cdr3_nt: TGTGCCAGCAGCTTGCCCCAGCGGTGGACAGATACGCAGTATTTT

j_call: TRBJ2-6
v_call: TRBV30
d_call: TRBD1
clone_size: .
cdr3_aa: CAWSRTGQSGANVLTF
cdr3_nt: TGTGCCTGGAGTAGGACAGGTCAATCTGGGGCCAACGTCCTGACTTTC

j_call: TRBJ1-1
v_call: TRBV5-1
d_call: .
clone_size: .
cdr3_aa: CASSLEQGHTEAFF
cdr3_nt: TGCGCCAGCAGCTTGGAGCAGGGTCACACTGAAGCTTTCTTT

j_call: TRBJ2-1
v_call: TRBV10-3
d_call: TRBD2
clone_size: .
cdr3_aa: CAISEFVAGQQNEQFF
cdr3_nt: TGTGCCATCAGTGAGTTCGTAGCGGGGCAACAAAATGAGCAGTTCTTC

j_call: TRBJ2-2
v_call: TRBV19
d_call: .
clone_size: few
cdr3_aa: CASSPSTTSTGELFF
cdr3_nt: TGTGCCAGTAGTCCCTCCACCACTAGCACCGGGGAGCTGTTTTTT

j_call: TRBJ2-1
v_call: TRBV5-1
d_call: TRBD2
clone_size: .
cdr3_aa: CASSLESSGVEARGSYNEQFF
cdr3_nt: TGCGCCAGCAGCTTGGAATCTAGCGGGGTGGAGGCCCGCGGGTCCTACAATGAGCAGTTCTTC

j_call: TRBJ2-5
v_call: TRBV28
d_call: TRBD2
clone_size: .
cdr3_aa: CASSSPGGRETQYF
cdr3_nt: TGTGCCAGCAGTTCGCCGGGAGGACGAGAGACCCAGTACTTC

j_call: TRBJ2-7
v_call: TRBV6-5
d_call: TRBD1
clone_size: .
cdr3_aa: CASSRTGYEQYF
cdr3_nt: TGTGCCAGCAGTAGGACAGGCTACGAGCAGTACTTC

j_call: TRBJ1-2
v_call: TRBV5-1
d_call: TRBD1
clone_size: .
cdr3_aa: CASTISPDRLFYGYTF
cdr3_nt: TGCGCCAGCACAATCAGCCCGGACAGGTTATTCTATGGCTACACCTTC